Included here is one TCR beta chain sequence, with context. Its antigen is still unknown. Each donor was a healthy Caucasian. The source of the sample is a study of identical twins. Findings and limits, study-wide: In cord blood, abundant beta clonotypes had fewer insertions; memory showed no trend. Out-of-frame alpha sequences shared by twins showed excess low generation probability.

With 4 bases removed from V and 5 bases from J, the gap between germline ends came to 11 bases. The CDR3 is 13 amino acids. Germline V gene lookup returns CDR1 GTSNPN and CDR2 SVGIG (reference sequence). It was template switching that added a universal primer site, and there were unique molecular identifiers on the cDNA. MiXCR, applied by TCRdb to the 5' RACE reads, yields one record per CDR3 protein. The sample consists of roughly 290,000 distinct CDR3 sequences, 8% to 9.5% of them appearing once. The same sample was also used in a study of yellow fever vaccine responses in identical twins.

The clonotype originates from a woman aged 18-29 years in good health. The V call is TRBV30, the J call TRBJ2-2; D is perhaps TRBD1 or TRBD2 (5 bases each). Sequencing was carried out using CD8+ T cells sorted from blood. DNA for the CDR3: TGTGCCTGGACGGGGTGGGGGACCGGGGAGCTGTTTTTT. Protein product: CAWTGWGTGELFF.